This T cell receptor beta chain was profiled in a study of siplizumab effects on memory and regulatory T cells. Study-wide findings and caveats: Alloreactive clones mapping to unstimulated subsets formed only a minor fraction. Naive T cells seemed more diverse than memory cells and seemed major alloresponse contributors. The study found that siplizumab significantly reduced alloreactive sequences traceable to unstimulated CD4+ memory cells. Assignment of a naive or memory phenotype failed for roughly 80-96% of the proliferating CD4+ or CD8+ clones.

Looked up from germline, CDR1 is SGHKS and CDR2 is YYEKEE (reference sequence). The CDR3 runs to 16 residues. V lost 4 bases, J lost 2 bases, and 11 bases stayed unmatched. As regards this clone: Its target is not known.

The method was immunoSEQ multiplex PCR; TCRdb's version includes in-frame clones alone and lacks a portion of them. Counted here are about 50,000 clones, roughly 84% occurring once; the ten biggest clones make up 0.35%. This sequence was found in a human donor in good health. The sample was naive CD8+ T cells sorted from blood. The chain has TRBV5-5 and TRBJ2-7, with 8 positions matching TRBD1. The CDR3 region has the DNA TGTGCCAGCAGCGCACCGACAGGGGATGCTACCTACGAGCAGTACTTC. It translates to CASSAPTGDATYEQYF.